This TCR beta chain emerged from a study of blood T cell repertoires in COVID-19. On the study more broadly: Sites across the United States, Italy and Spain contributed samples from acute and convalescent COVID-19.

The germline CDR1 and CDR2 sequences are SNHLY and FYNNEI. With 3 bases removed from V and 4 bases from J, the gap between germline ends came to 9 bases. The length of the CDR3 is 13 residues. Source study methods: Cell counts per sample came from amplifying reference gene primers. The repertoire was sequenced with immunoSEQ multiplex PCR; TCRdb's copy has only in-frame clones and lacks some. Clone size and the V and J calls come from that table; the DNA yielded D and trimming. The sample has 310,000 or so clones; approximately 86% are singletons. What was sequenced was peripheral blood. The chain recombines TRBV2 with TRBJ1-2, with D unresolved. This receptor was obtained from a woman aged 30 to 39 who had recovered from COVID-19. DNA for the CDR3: TGTGCCAGCAGTGACGGCGGCGTCTATGGCTACACCTTC. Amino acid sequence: CASSDGGVYGYTF.